This record covers a single T cell receptor beta chain. What it binds is not known. This sample was included in a study of T cell repertoires in cytomegalovirus infection. As for the study in general: CMV epitopes, recently identified HLA-C-restricted and well-studied HLA-B-restricted, were used. CMV infection together with matching HLA type was indicated by public TCR beta signatures.

V was trimmed by 3 bases and J by 1 base, leaving 10 bases between them. The CDR3 has 14 residues. CDR1 is KGHSH, CDR2 LQKENI, per germline. TCRdb reprocessed the reads with MiXCR, giving one entry per CDR3 protein. The sample consists of more than 110,000 distinct CDR3 sequences, approximately 30% of them appearing once. Study-level points and caveats: HLA-C-restricted CMV clonotypes gave the most frequent clonotype in two of eight donors. Cumulated frequencies of public TCR beta families served to identify carriers of CMV plus the relevant HLA.

The material sequenced was CD8+ T cells from cultured PBMCs, taken from culture after CMV antigen stimulation. The TCR was taken from a human donor in good health (CMV status not recorded). Some clones in this sample may be carry-over from other donors' samples. V is TRBV18 and J is TRBJ2-7; D is ambiguous. The CDR3 DNA reads TGTGCCAGCTCACCGCTAGACGGTTCCTACGAGCAGTACTTC. Translation: CASSPLDGSYEQYF.